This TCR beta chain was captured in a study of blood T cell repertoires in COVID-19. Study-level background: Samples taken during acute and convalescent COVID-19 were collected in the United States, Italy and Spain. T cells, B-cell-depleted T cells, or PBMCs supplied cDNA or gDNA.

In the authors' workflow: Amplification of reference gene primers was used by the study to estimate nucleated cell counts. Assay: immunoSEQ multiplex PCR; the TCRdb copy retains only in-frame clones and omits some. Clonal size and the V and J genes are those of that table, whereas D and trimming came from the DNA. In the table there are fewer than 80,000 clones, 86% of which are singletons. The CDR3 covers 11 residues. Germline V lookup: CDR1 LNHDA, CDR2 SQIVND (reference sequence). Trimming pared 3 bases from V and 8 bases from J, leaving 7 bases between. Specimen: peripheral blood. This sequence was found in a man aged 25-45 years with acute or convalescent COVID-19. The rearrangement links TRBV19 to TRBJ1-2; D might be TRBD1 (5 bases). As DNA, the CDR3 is TGTGCCAGTAGTATTAGGGGCGGCTACACCTTC. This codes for CASSIRGGYTF.